The 4 T cell receptor beta chains below all came from one sample that was sequenced in a study of Ad26.COV2.S vaccination and SARS-CoV-2 variants. The data were produced by immunoSEQ multiplex PCR, yet TCRdb's version contains in-frame clones alone and is incomplete. The sample holds 440,000 or so clones, 80% to 95% seen once. Sample treatment: some 20 received Ad26.COV2.S at low or high dose, single or two shots; 5 received placebo; per-sample allocation not given. All samples were drawn on day 63, counting from the first vaccine or placebo injection. Here the sequenced sample was peripheral blood, taken in a trial of Ad26.COV2.S vaccine versus placebo. Source of these receptors: a person between 18 and 59 years old who received the Ad26.COV2.S COVID-19 vaccine or a placebo.

The chain uses TRBV5-4 and TRBJ2-7, with D uncertain. Trimming removed 0 bases from V and 1 base from J, with 8 bases in between. In germline, CDR1 is SGHNT, CDR2 YYREEE (reference sequence). The CDR3 is 14 residues long. CDR3 in amino acids: CASSLEGLSYEQYF. Here the CDR3 DNA reads TGTGCCAGCAGCTTGGAAGGGCTATCCTACGAGCAGTACTTC.

CDR3 sequence: CASSQVGGAETYEQYF. CDR3 nucleotides: TGCGCCAGCAGCCAAGTAGGGGGGGCGGAAACCTACGAGCAGTACTTC. The chain has TRBV4-3 and TRBJ2-7; D is possibly TRBD2 (7 bases). CDR1 and CDR2 (germline): LGHNA, YSLEER. The CDR3 covers 16 residues. Trimming pared 1 base from V and 2 bases from J, leaving 15 bases between.

In this sample, this clone turned up a few times. V usage is TRBV10-2 and J usage is TRBJ1-5, with D possibly matching TRBD1 (6 bases). CDR1 WSHSY and CDR2 SAAADI come from the germline V gene. The germline V and J ends were trimmed by 0 bases and 6 bases, with 30 bases remaining between them. This CDR3 comprises 21 residues. DNA of the CDR3: TGCGCCAGCAGTGAGTCTATCACCCCCTTCCGGGACACCAGCCGGGGTCAGCCCCAGCATTTT. Protein product: CASSESITPFRDTSRGQPQHF.

The gene calls are TRBV9 and TRBJ2-2; D is uncertain. Per the germline V gene, CDR1 is SGDLS and CDR2 is YYNGEE. The CDR3 spans 18 residues. Trimming cost V 2 bases and J 8 bases, with 25 bases left between them. The CDR3 DNA reads as TGTGCCAGCAGCGTGGCTCGGCGTAACCCACCCTTTTTGGGGGAGCTGTTTTTT. This sequence encodes CASSVARRNPPFLGELFF.